This TCR beta chain was recovered during a study of shared clonotypes between healthy human individuals. Study-level information: There were three CD4 naive, three CD4 memory, two CD8 naive and one CD8 memory plates per donor.

Comments on this clone: Antigen specificity is unknown.

The CDR3 consists of 14 residues. V was trimmed by 1 base and J by 7 bases, leaving 13 bases between them. Germline V lookup: CDR1 MGHRA, CDR2 YSYEKL. Study-level findings and limits: Sampling covered nothing but blood. Tissue TCR repertoires likely differ from those found in blood.

Each replicate PCR on the sorted subsets used around 200 ng DNA (around 31,000 T cell genomes). Sequenced by immunoSEQ multiplex PCR; TCRdb stores in-frame clones only, minus some. Here the sample spans roughly 720,000 clones, 90% being singletons. This TCR was sampled from a young man in good health. Some clones in this sample may be carry-over from other donors' samples. The specimen sequenced was memory CD8+ T cells from PBMCs. The subset was: CD45RO+ cells pooled with CCR7-negative TemRA cells. The chain couples TRBV4-1 to TRBJ1-2; weak D call: TRBD1 (6 bases). The CDR3 DNA sequence: TGCGCCAGCAGCCAAGTGGGCAGGGGCGGTGGCTACACCTTC. Its translation is CASSQVGRGGGYTF.